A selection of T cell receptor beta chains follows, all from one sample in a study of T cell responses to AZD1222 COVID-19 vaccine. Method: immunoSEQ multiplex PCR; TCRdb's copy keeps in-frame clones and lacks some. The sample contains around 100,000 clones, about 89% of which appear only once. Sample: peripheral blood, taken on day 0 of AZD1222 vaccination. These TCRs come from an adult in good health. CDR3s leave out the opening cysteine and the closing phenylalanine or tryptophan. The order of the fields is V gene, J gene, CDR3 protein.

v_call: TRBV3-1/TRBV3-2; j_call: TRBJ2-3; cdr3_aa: ASSQEAPGGADTQY
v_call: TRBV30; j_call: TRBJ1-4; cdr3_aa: AWSSGGEKLF
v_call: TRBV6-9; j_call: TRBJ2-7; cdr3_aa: ASSTRESHEQY
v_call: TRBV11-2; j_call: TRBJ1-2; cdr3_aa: ASSLEPAYRVGNGYT
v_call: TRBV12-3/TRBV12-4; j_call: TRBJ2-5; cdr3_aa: ASSNRARETQY
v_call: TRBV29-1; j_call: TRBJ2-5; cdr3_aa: SVGEGETQY
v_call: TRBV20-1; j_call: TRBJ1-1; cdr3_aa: SASGGGIVNTEAF
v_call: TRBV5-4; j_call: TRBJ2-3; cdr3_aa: ASSSDSYTQY
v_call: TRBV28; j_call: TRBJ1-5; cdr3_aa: ASSRRGQGNQPQH
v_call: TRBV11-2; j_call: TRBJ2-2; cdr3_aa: ASSLGFRGTGELF
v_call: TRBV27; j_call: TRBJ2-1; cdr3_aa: ASSPGGTSTYNEQF
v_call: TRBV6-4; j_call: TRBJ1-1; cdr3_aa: ASRQGLTEAF
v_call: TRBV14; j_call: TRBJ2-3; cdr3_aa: ASSQVGGSTTDTQY
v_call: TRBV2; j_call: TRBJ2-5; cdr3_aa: ASRPGLSQETQY
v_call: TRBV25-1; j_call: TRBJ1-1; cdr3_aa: ASSVEGSNTEAF
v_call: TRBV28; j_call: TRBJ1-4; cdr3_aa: ASSGTGGSPNEKLF
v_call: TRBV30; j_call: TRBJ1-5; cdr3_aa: AWSLQGGNQPQH
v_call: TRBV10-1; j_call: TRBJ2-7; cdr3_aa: ASSGGAGGQYEQY
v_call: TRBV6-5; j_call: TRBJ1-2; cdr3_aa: AGLGQAGGYT
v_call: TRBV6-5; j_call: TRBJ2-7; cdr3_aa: ASTRSGTGEQY
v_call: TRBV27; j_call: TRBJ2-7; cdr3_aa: ASSRQGTYEQY
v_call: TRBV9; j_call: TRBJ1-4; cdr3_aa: ASSVGPQGEKLF
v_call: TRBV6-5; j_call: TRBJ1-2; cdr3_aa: ASSYSGQPNYGYT
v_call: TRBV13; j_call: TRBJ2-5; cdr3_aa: ASSSQAGKETQY
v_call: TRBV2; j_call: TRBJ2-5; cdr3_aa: ASRGNQETQY